These T cell receptor beta chains were read from a single sample in a study of blood T cell repertoires in COVID-19. This table comes from immunoSEQ multiplex PCR, and its TCRdb copy is limited to in-frame clones, with some not included. The sample records roughly 230,000 clones, roughly 90% being singletons. The specimen was PBMCs or T cells enriched from blood (not recorded which). The origin of the receptors is a woman in her 30s with acute COVID-19. The CDR3 runs from the conserved cysteine through the conserved F or W. A D gene is named only where the DNA matches it firmly. Some rows have no size entry. The others give once, few or many, or a class for an expanded clone.

v_gene: TRBV6-1
d_gene: TRBD1
abundance: NA
len: 15
j_gene: TRBJ1-1
CDR3aa: CASSDGTGGYTEAFF
CDR3nt: TGTGCCAGCAGTGACGGGACAGGGGGCTACACTGAAGCTTTCTTT

v_gene: TRBV7-9
d_gene: TRBD2
abundance: NA
len: 12
j_gene: TRBJ2-5
CDR3aa: CASNPGGETQYF
CDR3nt: TGTGCCAGCAACCCGGGAGGGGAGACCCAGTACTTC

v_gene: TRBV28
d_gene: NA
abundance: NA
len: 17
j_gene: TRBJ2-1
CDR3aa: CASSIGGGTSRGNEQFF
CDR3nt: TGTGCCAGCAGCATAGGGGGGGGGACATCGAGAGGAAATGAGCAGTTCTTC

v_gene: TRBV11-2
d_gene: TRBD1
abundance: NA
len: 15
j_gene: TRBJ2-1
CDR3aa: CASSLGQDLYNEQFF
CDR3nt: TGTGCCAGCAGCTTGGGACAGGACCTCTACAATGAGCAGTTCTTC

v_gene: TRBV7-2
d_gene: NA
abundance: NA
len: 15
j_gene: TRBJ1-6
CDR3aa: CASSWGREGASPLHF
CDR3nt: TGTGCCAGCAGCTGGGGAAGGGAGGGAGCATCACCCCTCCACTTT

v_gene: TRBV6-2/TRBV6-3
d_gene: TRBD1
abundance: NA
len: 14
j_gene: TRBJ2-1
CDR3aa: CASSPTRTGNEQFF
CDR3nt: TGTGCCAGCAGTCCCACGCGGACAGGTAATGAGCAGTTCTTC

v_gene: TRBV6-4
d_gene: TRBD2
abundance: few
len: 15
j_gene: TRBJ2-1
CDR3aa: CASSPLAGEGNEQFF
CDR3nt: TGTGCCAGCAGCCCCCTAGCGGGGGAGGGAAATGAGCAGTTCTTC

v_gene: TRBV7-9
d_gene: NA
abundance: NA
len: 13
j_gene: TRBJ2-3
CDR3aa: CASSSDNTDTQYF
CDR3nt: TGTGCCAGCAGCTCCGACAACACAGATACGCAGTATTTT

v_gene: TRBV5-1
d_gene: NA
abundance: NA
len: 11
j_gene: TRBJ2-1
CDR3aa: CASSPNLEQFF
CDR3nt: TGCGCCAGCAGCCCTAATTTAGAGCAGTTCTTC

v_gene: TRBV9
d_gene: TRBD2
abundance: NA
len: 16
j_gene: TRBJ2-1
CDR3aa: CASSPRAGGLYNEQFF
CDR3nt: TGTGCCAGCAGCCCGAGAGCGGGGGGGCTCTACAATGAGCAGTTCTTC

v_gene: TRBV18
d_gene: TRBD1
abundance: NA
len: 14
j_gene: TRBJ2-7
CDR3aa: CASSLLDRASEQYF
CDR3nt: TGTGCCAGCTCATTGTTGGACAGGGCTAGCGAGCAGTACTTC

v_gene: TRBV30
d_gene: NA
abundance: once
len: 14
j_gene: TRBJ1-1
CDR3aa: CAWMRMGGNTEAFF
CDR3nt: TGTGCCTGGATGCGGATGGGAGGGAACACTGAAGCTTTCTTT

v_gene: TRBV14
d_gene: NA
abundance: NA
len: 14
j_gene: TRBJ1-3
CDR3aa: CASSQDRRGNTIYF
CDR3nt: TGTGCCAGCAGCCAAGATAGGAGGGGAAACACCATATATTTT